This TCR beta chain was recorded in a study of radiation and T cells in renal cell carcinoma. Whole-study context: Nephrectomy followed 15 Gy stereotactic body radiation by 4 weeks. Study outcomes and limitations: No pretreatment tumor biopsies were available for baseline clonotypes.

A remark on this clone: The antigen is undetermined.

Time point in this sample: blood 2 weeks post-SBRT. Sample treatment: 15 Gy SBRT to primary tumor, nephrectomy 4 weeks later. After SBRT, blood was collected at 2 and 4 weeks, plus baseline. This renal cell carcinoma was of the clear cell type. The germline gives CDR1 GTSNPN, CDR2 SVGIG (reference sequence). Trimming took off 0 bases at V and 0 bases at J, with 10 bases between the two ends. The CDR3 sequence is 15 residues long. Produced via immunoSEQ multiplex PCR; TCRdb's table is partial and in-frame only. The table has about 26,000 clones, 81% seen once; the top ten hold roughly a third. This sample comprised blood, obtained from a patient whose treatment included radiotherapy and nephrectomy. V and J are TRBV30 and TRBJ2-3; D uncertain. This TCR was sampled from a man in his fifties or sixties with renal cell carcinoma. The CDR3 nucleotides are TGTGCCTGGAGTGTACTAACAGCCAGCACAGATACGCAGTATTTT. It specifies CAWSVLTASTDTQYF.